This T cell receptor (beta chain) was sequenced in a study of T cells in Graves' hyperthyroidism and ophthalmopathy. Study-wide findings and caveats: Expanded thyroid clonotypes (above 0.001) were mostly also found in blood.

This clonotype was observed a few times. Its matching antigen is unknown. Amplified TCR beta CDR3 regions derived from RNA transcripts. A first-round RT-PCR of the TCR CDR3 used the HTBI primer set. TCRdb re-analysed the multiplex PCR reads in MiXCR, keeping a single row per CDR3 protein. Of a few hundred thousand distinct CDR3 sequences listed, 13% to 15% are singletons. The CDR3 runs to 19 residues. The trim removed 4 bases at V and 2 bases at J, leaving 16 bases unmatched. Germline assignment: CDR1 LNHDA and CDR2 SQIVND (reference sequence). Patients with ophthalmopathy all had a Clinical Activity Score of at least 3, a NOSPECS grade of at least 4 and duration under 3 months. Patients with uncontrolled infections, other autoimmune diseases, pregnancy or lactation were excluded.

Sequencing was performed on blood. The gene calls are TRBV19 and TRBJ2-2; 7 nucleotides match TRBD2. The source of this sequence is a woman in her fifties or sixties with Graves' ophthalmopathy. The CDR3 bases are TGTGCCAGTAGTAGCTCCTTCCTTTGGGCTAGCGGTAACACCGGGGAGCTGTTTTTT. Residues: CASSSSFLWASGNTGELFF.